This T cell receptor beta chain appears in the sequencing data of a study of shared clonotypes between healthy human individuals. This clone has a handful of counts. The target antigen is unknown. Each subset's genomic DNA was split evenly across several immunoSEQ plates. Here immunoSEQ multiplex PCR was the method, and the copy in TCRdb shows in-frame clones only, minus some. The sample carries approximately 110,000 clones, less than 75% recorded once. Overall study findings and caveats: A handful of donors had roughly 5% of their naive CD4 clonotypes in common.

The V gene's germline CDR1 is SQVTM and CDR2 ANQGSEA. Trimming took off 2 bases at V and 8 bases at J, with 9 bases between the two ends. This CDR3 is built from 11 residues. The sequenced sample consisted of memory CD8+ T cells sorted from blood. The subset is: CD45RO+ cells pooled with CCR7-negative TemRA cells. The chain couples TRBV29-1 to TRBJ1-1; D gene unclear. The sequence was obtained from a woman in her 30s in good health. The DNA for the CDR3 is TGCAGCGTTGAATCCGGGTTAGAAGCTTTCTTT. The encoded protein is CSVESGLEAFF.